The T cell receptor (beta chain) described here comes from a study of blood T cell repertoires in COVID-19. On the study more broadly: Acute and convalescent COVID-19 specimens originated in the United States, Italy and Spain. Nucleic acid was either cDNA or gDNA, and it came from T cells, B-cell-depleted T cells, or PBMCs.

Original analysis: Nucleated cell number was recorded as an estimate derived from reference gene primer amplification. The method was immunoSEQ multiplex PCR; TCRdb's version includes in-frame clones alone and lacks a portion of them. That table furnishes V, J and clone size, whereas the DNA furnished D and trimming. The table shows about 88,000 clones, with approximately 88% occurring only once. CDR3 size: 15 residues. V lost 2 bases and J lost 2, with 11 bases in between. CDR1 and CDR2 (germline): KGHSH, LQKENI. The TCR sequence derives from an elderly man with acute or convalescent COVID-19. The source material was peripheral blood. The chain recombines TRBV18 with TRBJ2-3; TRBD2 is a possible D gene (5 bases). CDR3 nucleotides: TGTGCCAGCTCACCAGGAGGAGCTGACACAGATACGCAGTATTTT. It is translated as CASSPGGADTDTQYF.